Listed below are T cell receptor beta chains from one sample, sequenced in a study of T cells in tumors after PD-1 blockade. Sequenced by immunoSEQ multiplex PCR; TCRdb stores in-frame clones only, minus some. The table includes 55,000 to 70,000 clones, roughly 75% detected once. The sample here was PBMCs, taken before anti-PD-1 treatment. These receptors all stem from a human donor with basal cell carcinoma. Each CDR3 is given with its conserved first and last residue. The D gene is left open where the match is weak. Expanded clones are given a class, and other clones once, few, many or no size at all.

TRBD1	.	TRBV30	TRBJ2-7	TGTGCCTGGAGCGTAACGAATCACAGGGGGCGCCCCTACGAGCAGTACTTC	CAWSVTNHRGRPYEQYF
TRBD1	once	TRBV5-1	TRBJ1-6	TGCGCCAGCAGACGGACAGGGATGAATTCACCCCTCCACTTT	CASRRTGMNSPLHF
.	.	TRBV7-9	TRBJ1-2	TGTGCCAGCAGGGCACAGACTCCGTATGGCTACACCTTC	CASRAQTPYGYTF
.	.	TRBV5-1	TRBJ2-3	TGCGCCAGCAGCTTGGCGGGGAGAAGCACAGATACGCAGTATTTT	CASSLAGRSTDTQYF
.	.	TRBV9	TRBJ2-5	TGTGCCAGCAGCGTAGAAGGCAGGGCGAAGACCCAGTACTTC	CASSVEGRAKTQYF
TRBD1	.	TRBV6-1	TRBJ2-5	TGTGCCAGCAGTGTCCAGTACCCGGGACAGGGAGGGGGTCAGTACTTC	CASSVQYPGQGGGQYF
.	.	TRBV12-5	TRBJ1-1	TGTGCTAGTGGTTTACCTAGGGGGTTGAACACTGAAGCTTTCTTT	CASGLPRGLNTEAFF
TRBD1	.	TRBV3-1/TRBV3-2	TRBJ1-4	TGTGCCAGCAGCCAACCCGGGACAGGGGTGGGTGAAAAACTGTTTTTT	CASSQPGTGVGEKLFF
.	.	TRBV6-5	TRBJ2-1	TGTGCCAGCAGGGGGAGCTCCTACAATGAGCAGTTCTTC	CASRGSSYNEQFF
TRBD1	.	TRBV15	TRBJ1-1	TGTGCCACCAGCAGGGGGGTGGACAGGGTGGCCACTGAAGCTTTCTTT	CATSRGVDRVATEAFF
.	.	TRBV6-6	TRBJ1-3	TGTGCCAGCAGGCTTCTGGACTCTGGAAACACCATATATTTT	CASRLLDSGNTIYF
.	.	TRBV2	TRBJ2-7	TGTGCCAGCAGCTACAGTTACGAGCAGTACTTC	CASSYSYEQYF
.	.	TRBV4-1	TRBJ2-7	TGCGCCAGCAGCCTAGAGGGGCTCCACGAGCAGTACTTC	CASSLEGLHEQYF
TRBD1	.	TRBV5-1	TRBJ1-2	TGCGCCAGCAGCGGGGGCGGAGGGGGCGCCTATGGCTACACCTTC	CASSGGGGGAYGYTF
.	.	TRBV27	TRBJ1-2	TGTGCCAGCAGTTTTTTTGGGACTGGGGACTATGGCTACACCTTC	CASSFFGTGDYGYTF
.	.	TRBV27	TRBJ2-2	TGTGCCAGCAGTTTGGGGGTTGGCGGGGAGCTGTTTTTT	CASSLGVGGELFF
.	few	TRBV30	TRBJ2-1	TGTGCCTGGAGTACCCGGGGGCCCTACAATGAGCAGTTCTTC	CAWSTRGPYNEQFF
.	.	TRBV6-5	TRBJ1-1	TGTGCCAGCAGTTACGGGGGGACTGAAGCTTTCTTT	CASSYGGTEAFF